In its sample, the clone carrying this T cell receptor beta chain was seen a few times. This PCR relied on a set of 60 Vbeta primers and 13 Jbeta primers. The table came from immunoSEQ multiplex PCR; TCRdb's copy has only in-frame clones and leaves some out. The repertoire holds 200,000 to 250,000 clones, with roughly 80% as singletons. Healthy bone marrow donors made up the donor group. This sample is drawn from a study of cytomegalovirus exposure and HLA in healthy donors. The ends were cut back, 0 bases at V and 1 base at J, with 9 bases in the middle. Per germline, CDR1 MNHNS and CDR2 SASEGT. This CDR3 has 15 amino acids.

This TCR derives from a man aged 25-45 years in good health and CMV-seronegative. J is TRBJ2-5 and V is TRBV6-1, with a possible D match to TRBD1 (5 bases). The specimen was PBMCs. The CDR3 spells CASSEASGFQETQYF. The CDR3 nucleotides are TGTGCCAGCAGTGAAGCCTCAGGGTTCCAAGAGACCCAGTACTTC.